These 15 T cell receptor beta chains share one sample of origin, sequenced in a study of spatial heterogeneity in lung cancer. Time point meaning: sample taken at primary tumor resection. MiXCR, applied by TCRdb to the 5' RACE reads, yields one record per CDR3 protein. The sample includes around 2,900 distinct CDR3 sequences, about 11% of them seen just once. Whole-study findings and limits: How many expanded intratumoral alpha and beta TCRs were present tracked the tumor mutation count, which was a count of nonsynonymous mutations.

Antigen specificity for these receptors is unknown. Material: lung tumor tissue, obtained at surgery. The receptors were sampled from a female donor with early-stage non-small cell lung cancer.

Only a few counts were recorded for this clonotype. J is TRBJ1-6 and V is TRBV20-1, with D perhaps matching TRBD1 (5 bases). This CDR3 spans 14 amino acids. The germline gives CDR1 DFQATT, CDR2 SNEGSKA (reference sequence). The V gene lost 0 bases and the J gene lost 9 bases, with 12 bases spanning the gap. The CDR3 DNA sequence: TGCAGTGCTAGAGACGGGGGTCAAATTTCACCCCTCCACTTT. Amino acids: CSARDGGQISPLHF.

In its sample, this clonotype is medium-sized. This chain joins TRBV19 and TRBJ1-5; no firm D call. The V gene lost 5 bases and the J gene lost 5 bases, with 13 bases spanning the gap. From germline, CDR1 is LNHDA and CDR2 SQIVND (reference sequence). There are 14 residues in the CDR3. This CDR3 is CASSAPYGDQPQHF. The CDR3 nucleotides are TGTGCCAGTAGTGCCCCTTATGGGGATCAGCCCCAGCATTTT. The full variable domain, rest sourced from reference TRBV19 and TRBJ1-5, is DGGITQSPKYLFRKEGQNVTLSCEQNLNHDAMYWYRQDPGQGLRLIYYSQIVNDFQKGDIAEGYSVSREKKESFPLTVTSAQKNPTAFYLCASSAPYGDQPQHFGDGTRLSIL.

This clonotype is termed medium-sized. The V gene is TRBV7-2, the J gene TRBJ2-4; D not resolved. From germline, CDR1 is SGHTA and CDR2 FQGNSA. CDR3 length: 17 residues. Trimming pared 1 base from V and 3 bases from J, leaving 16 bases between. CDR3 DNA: TGTGCCAGCAGCTTAGTGGTGTGGGATCGCGTCAAAAACATTCAGTACTTC. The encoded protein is CASSLVVWDRVKNIQYF.

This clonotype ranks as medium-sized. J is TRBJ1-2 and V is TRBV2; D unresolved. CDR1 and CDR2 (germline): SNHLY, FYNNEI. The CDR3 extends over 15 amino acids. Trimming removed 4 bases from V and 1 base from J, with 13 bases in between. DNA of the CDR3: TGTGCCAGCAGTGCCTCGCAGGACCTTAACTATGGCTACACCTTC. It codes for CASSASQDLNYGYTF.

Here the CDR3 reads CASSLDRGEETQYF. CDR3 DNA: TGTGCCAGCAGCTTGGACAGGGGGGAAGAGACCCAGTACTTC. The chain links TRBV5-4 to TRBJ2-5, with 8 bases that match TRBD1. The CDR3 runs to 14 residues. CDR1 and CDR2 (germline): SGHNT, YYREEE (reference sequence). V was pared by 0 bases and J by 3 bases, with 1 base of the junction left unmatched.

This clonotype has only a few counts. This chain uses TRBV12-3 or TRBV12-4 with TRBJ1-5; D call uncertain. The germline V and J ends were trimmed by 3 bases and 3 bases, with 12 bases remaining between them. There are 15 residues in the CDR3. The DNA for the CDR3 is TGTGCCAGCAGTTTTTGGGCGGACCTCAATCAGCCCCAGCATTTT. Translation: CASSFWADLNQPQHF.

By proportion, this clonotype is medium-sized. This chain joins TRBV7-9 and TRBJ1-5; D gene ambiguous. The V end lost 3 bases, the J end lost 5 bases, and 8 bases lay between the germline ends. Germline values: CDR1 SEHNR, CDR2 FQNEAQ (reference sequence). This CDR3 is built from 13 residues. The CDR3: CASSFPGDQPQHF. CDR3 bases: TGTGCCAGCAGCTTCCCAGGTGATCAGCCCCAGCATTTT.

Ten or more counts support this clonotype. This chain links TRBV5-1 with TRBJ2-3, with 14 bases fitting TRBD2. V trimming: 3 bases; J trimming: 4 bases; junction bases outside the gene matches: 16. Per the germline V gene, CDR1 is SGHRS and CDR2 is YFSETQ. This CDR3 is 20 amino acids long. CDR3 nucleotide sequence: TGCGCCAGCAGCTCGATACTGACTAGCGGGGGGGCCTCAGGGGCAGATACGCAGTATTTT. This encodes CASSSILTSGGASGADTQYF. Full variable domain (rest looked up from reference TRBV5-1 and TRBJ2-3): KAGVTQTPRYLIKTRGQQVTLSCSPISGHRSVSWYQQTPGQGLQFLFEYFSETQRNKGNFPGRFSGRQFSNSRSEMNVSTLELGDSALYLCASSSILTSGGASGADTQYFGPGTRLTVL.

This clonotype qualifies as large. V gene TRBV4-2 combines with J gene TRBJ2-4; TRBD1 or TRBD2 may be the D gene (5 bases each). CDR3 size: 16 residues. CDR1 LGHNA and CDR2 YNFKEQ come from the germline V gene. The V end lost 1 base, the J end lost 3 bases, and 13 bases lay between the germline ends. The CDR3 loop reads CASSQVVGANKNIQYF. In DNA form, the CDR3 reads TGTGCCAGCAGCCAAGTTGTCGGGGCGAACAAAAACATTCAGTACTTC.

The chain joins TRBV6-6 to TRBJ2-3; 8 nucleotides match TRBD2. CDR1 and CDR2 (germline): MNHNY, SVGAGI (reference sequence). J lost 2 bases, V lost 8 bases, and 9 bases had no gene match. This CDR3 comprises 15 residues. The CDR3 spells CASRPAGAITDTQYF. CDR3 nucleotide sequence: TGTGCCAGCCGCCCAGCGGGGGCGATCACAGATACGCAGTATTTT.

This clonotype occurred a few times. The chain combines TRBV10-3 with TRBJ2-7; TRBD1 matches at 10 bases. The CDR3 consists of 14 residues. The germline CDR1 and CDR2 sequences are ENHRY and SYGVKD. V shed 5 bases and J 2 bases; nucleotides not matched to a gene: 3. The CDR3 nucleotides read TGTGCCATCAGTAGGGACAGGGGCGCCTACGAGCAGTACTTC. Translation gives CAISRDRGAYEQYF.

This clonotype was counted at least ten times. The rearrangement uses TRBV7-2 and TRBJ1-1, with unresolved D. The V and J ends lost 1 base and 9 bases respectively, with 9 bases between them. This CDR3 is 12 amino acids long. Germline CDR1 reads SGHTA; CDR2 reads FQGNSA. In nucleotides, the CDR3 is TGTGCCAGCAGCTTAGTGGTGGGCCAAGCTTTCTTT. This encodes CASSLVVGQAFF.

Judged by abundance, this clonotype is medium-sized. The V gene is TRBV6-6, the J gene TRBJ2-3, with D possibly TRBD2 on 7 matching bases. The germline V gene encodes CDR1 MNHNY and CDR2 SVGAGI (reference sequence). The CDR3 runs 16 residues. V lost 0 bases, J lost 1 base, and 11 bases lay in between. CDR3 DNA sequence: TGTGCCAGCAGTTACTCGGGGGCGGGGGGCACAGATACGCAGTATTTT. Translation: CASSYSGAGGTDTQYF.

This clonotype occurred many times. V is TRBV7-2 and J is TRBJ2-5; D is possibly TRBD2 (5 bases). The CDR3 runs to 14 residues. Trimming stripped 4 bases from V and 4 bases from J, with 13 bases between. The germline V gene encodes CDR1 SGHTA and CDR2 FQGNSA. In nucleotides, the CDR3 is TGTGCCAGCAGCTGGATTCGGGGTGCAGAGACCCAGTACTTC. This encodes CASSWIRGAETQYF. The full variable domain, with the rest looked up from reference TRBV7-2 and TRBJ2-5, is GAGVSQSPSNKVTEKGKDVELRCDPISGHTALYWYRQSLGQGLEFLIYFQGNSAPDKSGLPSDRFSAERTGGSVSTLTIQRTQQEDSAVYLCASSWIRGAETQYFGPGTRLLVL.

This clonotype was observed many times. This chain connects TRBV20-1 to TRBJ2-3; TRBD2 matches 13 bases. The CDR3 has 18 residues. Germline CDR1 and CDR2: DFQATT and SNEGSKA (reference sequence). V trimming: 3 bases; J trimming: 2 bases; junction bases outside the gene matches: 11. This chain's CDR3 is CSARETSGRVIYTDTQYF. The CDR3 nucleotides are TGCAGTGCTAGGGAAACTAGCGGGAGGGTTATATACACAGATACGCAGTATTTT.